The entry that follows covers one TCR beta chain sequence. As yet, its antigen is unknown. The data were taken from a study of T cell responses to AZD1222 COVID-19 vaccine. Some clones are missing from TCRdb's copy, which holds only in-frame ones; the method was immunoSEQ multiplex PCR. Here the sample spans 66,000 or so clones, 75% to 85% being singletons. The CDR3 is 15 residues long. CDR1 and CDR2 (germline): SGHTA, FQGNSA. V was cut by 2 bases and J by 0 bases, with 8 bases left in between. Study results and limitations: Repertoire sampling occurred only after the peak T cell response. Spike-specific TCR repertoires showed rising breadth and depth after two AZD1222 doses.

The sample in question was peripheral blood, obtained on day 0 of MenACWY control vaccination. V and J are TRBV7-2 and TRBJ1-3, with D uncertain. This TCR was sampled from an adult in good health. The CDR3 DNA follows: TGTGCCAGCAGCTTATCTCACCTCTCTGGAAACACCATATATTTT. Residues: CASSLSHLSGNTIYF.